This is a list of T cell receptor beta chains from one sample in a study of immune evolution from preneoplasia to lung adenocarcinoma. The protocol was immunoSEQ multiplex PCR, while the TCRdb copy is restricted to in-frame clones and leaves out a portion. This sample has 6,000 to 7,500 clones, with around 73% found just once. Specimen: FFPE lung adenocarcinoma in situ tissue. All receptors derive from a donor at least 70 years old with lung adenocarcinoma. The CDR3 runs from the conserved cysteine through the conserved F or W. The D gene is left open where the match is weak. Some rows have no size entry. The others give once, few or many, or a class for an expanded clone.

abundance	v_gene	d_gene	j_gene	CDR3aa	CDR3nt
.	TRBV5-5	.	TRBJ2-5	CASSLGSRATQYF	TGTGCCAGCAGCTTGGGGTCGAGGGCGACCCAGTACTTC
few	TRBV5-1	.	TRBJ1-2	CASSFAQGGYGYTF	TGCGCCAGCAGCTTTGCGCAGGGCGGGTATGGCTACACCTTC
few	TRBV19	.	TRBJ1-1	CASSIGGGVTEAFF	TGTGCCAGTAGTATAGGAGGGGGGGTCACTGAAGCTTTCTTT
few	TRBV4-1	.	TRBJ1-4	CASSQTRGGTNEKLFF	TGCGCCAGCAGCCAGACTAGGGGGGGCACTAATGAAAAACTGTTTTTT
.	TRBV19	TRBD1	TRBJ1-1	CASSIQGEGTEAFF	TGTGCCAGTAGTATCCAGGGGGAGGGCACTGAAGCTTTCTTT
few	TRBV6-6	.	TRBJ2-7	CASTALGGLSEQYF	TGTGCCAGCACGGCGCTGGGGGGGCTAAGCGAGCAGTACTTC
.	TRBV5-1	TRBD1	TRBJ1-2	CASSLGQGGTGYTF	TGCGCCAGCAGCTTAGGTCAGGGGGGTACTGGCTACACCTTC
.	TRBV16	TRBD1	TRBJ1-2	CASSLTGAGYTF	TGTGCCAGCAGCCTGACAGGGGCGGGCTACACCTTC
.	TRBV11-3	TRBD2	TRBJ2-1	CASSLSGGPYNEQFF	TGTGCCAGCAGCTTATCGGGGGGGCCTTACAATGAGCAGTTCTTC
.	TRBV11-2	.	TRBJ2-1	CASRGTVYNEQFF	TGTGCCAGTAGAGGGACGGTATACAATGAGCAGTTCTTC
.	TRBV9	.	TRBJ1-5	CASSAGQLNQPQHF	TGTGCCAGCAGCGCCGGACAGCTCAATCAGCCCCAGCATTTT
.	TRBV7-2	.	TRBJ1-5	CASSLRHEPQHF	TGTGCCAGCAGCTTACGCCATGAGCCCCAGCATTTT
.	TRBV2	.	TRBJ1-1	CASTMREGTTEAFF	TGTGCCAGCACAATGAGAGAGGGGACAACTGAAGCTTTCTTT
.	TRBV28	TRBD1	TRBJ1-5	CASRIGQGVKPQHF	TGTGCCAGCAGGATCGGACAGGGGGTAAAGCCCCAGCATTTT
.	TRBV5-1	.	TRBJ2-3	CASSLFRRVGTDTQYF	TGCGCCAGCAGCTTGTTTCGGAGGGTGGGCACAGATACGCAGTATTTT
.	TRBV11-3	TRBD2	TRBJ2-1	CASSSPLAGDDNEQFF	TGTGCCAGCAGCTCCCCTCTAGCGGGAGATGATAATGAGCAGTTCTTC
.	TRBV20-1	.	TRBJ1-5	CSASGDQPQHF	TGCAGTGCTAGCGGGGATCAGCCCCAGCATTTT
.	TRBV5-1	.	TRBJ2-7	CASSLDFYEQYF	TGCGCCAGCAGCTTGGATTTCTACGAGCAGTACTTC
.	TRBV30	.	TRBJ2-5	CAWTRGQETQYF	TGTGCCTGGACTAGAGGGCAAGAGACCCAGTACTTC
.	TRBV5-4	TRBD1	TRBJ1-6	CASSRDRVRSPLHF	TGTGCCAGCAGCCGCGACAGGGTCAGGTCACCCCTCCACTTT
.	TRBV30	.	TRBJ1-2	CAWARDGYTF	TGTGCCTGGGCTAGAGATGGCTACACCTTC
.	TRBV18	TRBD1	TRBJ1-1	CASSPTGDMNTEAFF	TGTGCCAGCTCACCGACAGGGGACATGAACACTGAAGCTTTCTTT
.	TRBV5-6	TRBD2	TRBJ2-1	CASSLAGGTYNEQFF	TGTGCCAGCAGCTTGGCGGGGGGAACCTACAATGAGCAGTTCTTC
few	TRBV7-9	.	TRBJ1-3	CASSLVGSGGNTIYF	TGTGCCAGCAGCTTAGTGGGGTCTGGAGGAAACACCATATATTTT
.	TRBV11-3	.	TRBJ2-5	CASSSGETQYF	TGTGCCAGCAGCTCGGGGGAGACCCAGTACTTC
.	TRBV19	.	TRBJ2-5	CASSLGVGETQYF	TGTGCCAGTAGTTTAGGGGTGGGGGAGACCCAGTACTTC
.	TRBV18	.	TRBJ2-2	CASSPLLDLVDTGELFF	TGTGCCAGCTCACCACTTCTAGACCTAGTGGACACCGGGGAGCTGTTTTTT
few	TRBV5-1	.	TRBJ1-2	CASSLSAVGYTF	TGCGCCAGCAGCTTGTCAGCCGTGGGCTACACCTTC
.	TRBV30	TRBD1	TRBJ2-7	CAWSEGTGPYEQYF	TGTGCCTGGAGTGAGGGGACAGGTCCCTACGAGCAGTACTTC
.	TRBV20-1	TRBD1	TRBJ2-5	CSASGQETQYF	TGCAGTGCATCGGGACAGGAGACCCAGTACTTC
.	TRBV11-3	.	TRBJ1-1	CASTQTRTEAFF	TGTGCCAGCACCCAAACTAGAACTGAAGCTTTCTTT
once	TRBV5-5	.	TRBJ2-7	CASSLGSYTYEQYF	TGTGCCAGCAGCTTGGGCTCCTACACCTACGAGCAGTACTTC
.	TRBV19	.	TRBJ2-3	CASSRGHLTDTQYF	TGTGCCAGTAGTCGGGGACACCTCACAGATACGCAGTATTTT
.	TRBV2	.	TRBJ2-5	CASRRDTTGLRETQYF	TGTGCCAGCAGGAGGGACACCACGGGACTTCGAGAGACCCAGTACTTC
.	TRBV11-1	.	TRBJ1-3	CASSMDGGNTIYF	TGTGCCAGCAGCATGGACGGCGGAAACACCATATATTTT
once	TRBV7-9	.	TRBJ1-5	CASSLGDPADQPQHF	TGTGCCAGCAGCTTAGGGGACCCGGCGGATCAGCCCCAGCATTTT
.	TRBV19	.	TRBJ1-5	CASSPSTAQPQHF	TGTGCCAGTAGTCCCTCGACAGCCCAGCCCCAGCATTTT
.	TRBV10-3	.	TRBJ1-1	CAISESGDIPCYTEAFF	TGTGCCATCAGTGAGTCAGGGGACATACCTTGCTACACTGAAGCTTTCTTT
few	TRBV11-3	TRBD2	TRBJ2-5	CASSPPGGGIEETQYF	TGTGCCAGCAGCCCCCCGGGCGGGGGGATTGAAGAGACCCAGTACTTC
.	TRBV18	TRBD2	TRBJ2-2	CASSPSASGLTGELFF	TGTGCCAGCTCACCATCAGCTAGCGGTTTAACCGGGGAGCTGTTTTTT
.	TRBV10-3	TRBD1	TRBJ1-1	CAISTPGQGNTEAFF	TGTGCCATCAGCACCCCGGGACAGGGGAACACTGAAGCTTTCTTT
once	TRBV7-9	.	TRBJ1-2	CASSLSRGNYGYTF	TGTGCCAGCAGCTTGTCCAGGGGAAACTATGGCTACACCTTC
.	TRBV7-6	.	TRBJ2-3	CASSLAEEDTQYF	TGTGCCAGCAGCTTAGCAGAGGAAGATACGCAGTATTTT
.	TRBV9	.	TRBJ2-3	CASSVALDIGRDTQYF	TGTGCCAGCAGCGTAGCTCTGGACATAGGTAGGGATACGCAGTATTTT
few	TRBV7-9	.	TRBJ1-2	CASSLAGYGYTF	TGTGCCAGCAGCTTAGCGGGCTATGGCTACACCTTC
.	TRBV5-1	TRBD1	TRBJ1-2	CASSTTGQGALNHYGYTF	TGCGCCAGCAGCACCACGGGACAGGGGGCCCTAAACCACTATGGCTACACCTTC